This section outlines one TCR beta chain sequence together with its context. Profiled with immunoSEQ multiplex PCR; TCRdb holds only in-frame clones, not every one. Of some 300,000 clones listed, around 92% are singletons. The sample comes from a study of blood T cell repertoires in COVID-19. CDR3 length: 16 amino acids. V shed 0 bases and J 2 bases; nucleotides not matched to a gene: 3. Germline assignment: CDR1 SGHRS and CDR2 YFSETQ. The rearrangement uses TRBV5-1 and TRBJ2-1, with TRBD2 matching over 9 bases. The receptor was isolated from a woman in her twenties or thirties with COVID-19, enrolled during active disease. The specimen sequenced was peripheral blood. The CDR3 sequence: CASSLVAGAAYNEQFF. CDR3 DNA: TGCGCCAGCAGCTTGGTAGCGGGGGCCGCCTACAATGAGCAGTTCTTC.